This T cell receptor beta chain originates from a study of blood T cell repertoires in COVID-19. On the study more broadly: Spain, Italy and the United States supplied samples that represented acute and convalescent COVID-19. PBMCs, B-cell-depleted T cells, or T cells were the source of the cDNA or gDNA that made up the material.

Germline CDR1 MNHEY, CDR2 SMNVEV (reference sequence). This CDR3 has 13 residues. The V end was cut by 4 bases, the J end by 7 bases, with 8 bases between. Clones were sequenced by immunoSEQ multiplex PCR, and TCRdb holds only the in-frame ones, with some missing. This table holds a few hundred thousand clones, roughly 90% found once. This chain uses TRBV27 with TRBJ1-6, with D possibly being TRBD1 (5 bases). The specimen sequenced was peripheral blood. This receptor was obtained from a young man who had recovered from COVID-19. The CDR3: CASSSGLNSPLHF. For the CDR3, the DNA is TGTGCCAGCAGTTCAGGGTTAAATTCACCCCTCCACTTT.